This T cell receptor beta chain derives from a study of identifying expanded T cells in peripheral blood. General study findings and limits: Roughly 1.2 clones differed between technical replicates, versus roughly 17 and 20 over time. Approximately two-week clone count variance significantly increased as total template count grew.

Turning to this clone: Antigen specificity is unknown.

Healthy donors had no documented immune events, such as infections, while sampled. Using immunoSEQ multiplex PCR, the repertoire was profiled, and TCRdb retains in-frame clones only, with some absent. This sample carries about 78,000 clones, around nine tenths of them seen once, and the ten largest clones take around 17%. V was trimmed by 0 bases and J by 3 bases, leaving 5 bases between them. The CDR3 contains 13 residues. The germline V gene has CDR1 SGHAT and CDR2 FQNNGV. The rearrangement links TRBV11-2 to TRBJ1-1, with D unclear. Sequencing was done on a sample of blood. This clonotype originated in a person aged 18 to 75 in good health. The CDR3 loop is CASSLEYYTEAFF. Written as DNA, the CDR3 is TGTGCCAGCAGCTTAGAATATTACACTGAAGCTTTCTTT. The full variable domain, its missing parts supplied by reference TRBV11-2 and TRBJ1-1, is EAGVAQSPRYKIIEKRQSVAFWCNPISGHATLYWYQQILGQGPKLLIQFQNNGVVDDSQLPKDRFSAERLKGVDSTLKIQPAKLEDSAVYLCASSLEYYTEAFFGQGTRLTVV.